This entry features one TCR beta chain sequence. Its antigen is unidentified. The data originate from a study of cytomegalovirus exposure and HLA in healthy donors. Study summary: A prior analysis found 117 million unique TCR beta sequences from around 200 million T cells. General study points: After further analysis at a later stage, roughly 16,000 TCR beta sequences were associated with HLA alleles at 0.05 false discovery rate. Researchers left out some V segments, among them TRBV6-2 and TRBV6-3, as indistinguishable. Previous analysis showed most TCR beta V segments were productive about 87% or about 30% of the time.

The PCR was carried out with 60 Vbeta primers and 13 Jbeta primers. TCRdb's copy holds only in-frame clones and misses some; the assay was immunoSEQ multiplex PCR. This table holds about 160,000 clones. The CDR3 has 17 residues. J lost 2 bases, V lost 0 bases, and 7 bases had no gene match. The germline V gene encodes CDR1 SGHNT and CDR2 YYREEE (reference sequence). This clonotype was sampled from a woman in her sixties or seventies in good health and CMV-seronegative. Source material: PBMCs. The chain carries TRBV5-4 and TRBJ2-1; 8 bases agree with TRBD2. The CDR3 nucleotides are TGTGCCAGCAGCTTGGCTATGGGCGGGGGGACCTACAATGAGCAGTTCTTC. The encoded protein is CASSLAMGGGTYNEQFF.